The entry that follows covers one TCR beta chain sequence. Its specificity is unknown. The data stem from a study of shared clonotypes between healthy human individuals. Background on the study: Contributing individuals were two females and a few males aged 18 to 49.

Study findings and constraints: A handful of donors had 4% to 6.5% of their naive CD4 clonotypes in common. In the sorted subsets, rarefaction showed sequencing was incomplete despite large depth.

This CDR3 comprises 11 residues. The germline CDR1 and CDR2 sequences are MDHEN and SYDVKM. Original handling: Junction-only sequences without quality scores were provided by ImmunoSEQ, so filtering was different. The data were produced by immunoSEQ multiplex PCR, yet TCRdb's version contains in-frame clones alone and is incomplete. V and J calls and clone size come straight from that table; D and trimming were deduced from the DNA. The repertoire holds about 590,000 clones, with roughly 95% as singletons. CD45RO-negative, CCR7-selected cells formed the naive CD8 fraction, which excluded terminally differentiated effector memory CD45RA+ cells.

This chain links TRBV28 with TRBJ2-5; maybe TRBD2 (5 bases). The TCR was taken from a woman aged 30 to 39 in good health. Sequencing used naive CD8+ T cells sorted from blood. The CDR3 sequence is CATGDEETQYF. The CDR3, as DNA: TGTGCAACCGGGGATGAAGAGACCCAGTACTTC. Based on the CDR3 plus reference TRBV28 and TRBJ2-5, the full variable domain is DVKVTQSSRYLVKRTGEKVFLECVQDMDHENMFWYRQDPGLGLRLIYFSYDVKMKEKGDIPEGYSVSREKKERFSLILESASTNQTSMYLCATGDEETQYFGPGTRLLVL.